The 12 T cell receptor beta chains listed next were all sequenced from one sample in a study of blood T cell repertoires in COVID-19. Measured with immunoSEQ multiplex PCR; TCRdb has only the in-frame clones, and not every one. The sample holds about 200,000 clones, about 76% seen once. The sequenced sample was peripheral blood. The receptor set was obtained from a woman between 35 and 50 years old with COVID-19, enrolled during active disease.

The chain recombines TRBV25-1 with TRBJ1-6; 9 bases match TRBD1. This CDR3 comprises 15 residues. Trimming removed 6 bases from V and 9 bases from J; junction bases left unmatched: 9. Germline V gives CDR1 MGHDK, CDR2 SYGVNS. CDR3 region: CASRPGQGLSSPLHF. Written as DNA, the CDR3 is TGTGCCAGCAGGCCGGGACAGGGATTAAGTTCACCCCTCCACTTT.

The V and J genes are TRBV7-2 and TRBJ1-4; no firm D call. Trimming removed 5 bases from V and 3 bases from J, with 7 bases in between. The length of the CDR3 is 13 residues. CDR1 SGHTA and CDR2 FQGNSA come from the germline V gene. The CDR3 loop reads CASSAEANEKLFF. CDR3 DNA sequence: TGTGCCAGCAGCGCAGAGGCTAATGAAAAACTGTTTTTT.

The rearrangement joins TRBV10-2 to TRBJ2-3, with no clear D. The CDR3 loop spans 13 amino acids. Germline lookup yields CDR1 WSHSY and CDR2 SAAADI. The V and J ends lost 2 bases and 1 base respectively, with 4 bases between them. CDR3 protein: CASSEQGTDTQYF. CDR3 bases: TGCGCCAGCAGTGAGCAGGGCACAGATACGCAGTATTTT.

J is TRBJ2-3 and V is TRBV5-1; TRBD2 is a possible D gene (7 bases). This CDR3 spans 13 amino acids. CDR1 and CDR2 (germline): SGHRS, YFSETQ. V was shortened by 4 bases and J by 8 bases, with 14 bases between the two germline ends. CDR3 in amino acids: CASSERGGGTQYF. In nucleotides, the CDR3 is TGCGCCAGCAGCGAGAGGGGGGGTGGTACGCAGTATTTT.

V and J are TRBV29-1 and TRBJ2-5; maybe TRBD1 (6 bases). V lost 7 bases and J lost 4, with 22 bases in between. Germline lookup yields CDR1 SQVTM and CDR2 ANQGSEA. This CDR3 spans 15 amino acids. The CDR3 loop is CSEALLDRPSETQYF. The CDR3 DNA sequence: TGCAGCGAGGCCTTATTAGACAGGCCATCAGAGACCCAGTACTTC.

The chain uses TRBV7-9 and TRBJ2-7; tentatively, D is TRBD2 (5 bases). The CDR3 is made up of 10 amino acids. V shed 9 bases and J shed 4 bases, with 7 bases lying between them. Germline-derived CDR1 and CDR2 are SEHNR and FQNEAQ (reference sequence). The CDR3 bases are TGTGCCAGTGGAGGTTACGAGCAGTACTTC. This translates into CASGGYEQYF.

This chain uses TRBV5-1 with TRBJ2-7; D might be TRBD2 (5 bases). Germline lookup yields CDR1 SGHRS and CDR2 YFSETQ. The CDR3 sequence is 13 residues long. The V and J ends lost 2 bases and 4 bases respectively, with 10 bases between them. CDR3 sequence reads: CASSLGSLYEQYF. CDR3 sequence (DNA): TGCGCCAGCAGCTTAGGGAGTTTGTACGAGCAGTACTTC.

This clone has only a few counts. The chain links TRBV14 to TRBJ1-1; 7 bases map to TRBD1. CDR1 and CDR2 from the germline V gene are SGHDN and FVKESK. The CDR3 runs to 14 residues. Trimming cost V 1 base and J 7 bases; bases outside gene matches: 6. The CDR3 loop reads CASSQGRGGFEAFF. As DNA, the CDR3 is TGTGCCAGCAGCCAAGGAAGAGGGGGCTTTGAAGCTTTCTTT.

Comments on this clone: The junction departs from germline at one end; a sequencing error may be responsible. The V gene is TRBV7-2, the J gene TRBJ2-3; a possible D gene is TRBD1 (6 bases). The CDR3 sequence is 13 residues long. Germline V gene data show CDR1 as SGHTA and CDR2 as FQGNSA. The CDR3 bases are TGTGCCAGCAACTTAGACAGGACGAATACGCAGTATTTT. This gives the protein CASNLDRTNTQYF.

The chain employs TRBV6-2 or TRBV6-3 and TRBJ1-1, with 7 bases identical to TRBD1. Germline loops: CDR1 MNHEY, CDR2 SVGEGT. The CDR3 covers 15 residues. V dropped 2 bases and J dropped 1; count of bases not matched to a gene: 4. DNA for the CDR3: TGTGCCAGCAGTTACCTCGGGACAGCGAACACTGAAGCTTTCTTT. Amino acids: CASSYLGTANTEAFF.

J is TRBJ1-1 and V is TRBV6-5; D is unresolved. The V end lost 8 bases, the J end lost 2 bases, and 9 bases lay between the germline ends. The CDR3 extends over 12 amino acids. Per the germline V gene, CDR1 is MNHEY and CDR2 is SVGAGI. The CDR3 loop reads CASWSVNTEAFF. In DNA form, the CDR3 reads TGTGCCAGCTGGAGCGTAAACACTGAAGCTTTCTTT.

The chain links TRBV7-2 to TRBJ1-6; TRBD1 matches 7 bases. Germline lookup yields CDR1 SGHTA and CDR2 FQGNSA. This CDR3 region has 17 residues. The ends lost 2 bases at V and 6 bases at J; junction bases unmatched: 10. The chain's CDR3 is CASSLFEGASFNSPLHF. CDR3 sequence (DNA): TGTGCCAGCAGCTTATTCGAGGGGGCATCATTTAATTCACCCCTCCACTTT.